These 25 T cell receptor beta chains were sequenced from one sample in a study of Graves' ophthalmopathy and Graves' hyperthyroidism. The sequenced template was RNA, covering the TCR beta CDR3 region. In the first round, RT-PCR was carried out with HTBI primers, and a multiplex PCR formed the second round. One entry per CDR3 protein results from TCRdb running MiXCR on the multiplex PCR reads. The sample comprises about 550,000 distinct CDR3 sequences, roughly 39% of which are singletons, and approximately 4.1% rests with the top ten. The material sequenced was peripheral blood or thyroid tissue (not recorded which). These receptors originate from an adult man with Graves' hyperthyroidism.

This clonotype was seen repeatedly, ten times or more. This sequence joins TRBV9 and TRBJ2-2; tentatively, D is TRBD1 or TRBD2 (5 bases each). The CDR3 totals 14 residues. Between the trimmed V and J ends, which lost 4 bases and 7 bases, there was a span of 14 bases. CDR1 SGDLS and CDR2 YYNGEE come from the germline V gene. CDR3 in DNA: TGTGCCAGCAGCCCGGGACGCACGAACGGGGAGCTGTTTTTT. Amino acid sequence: CASSPGRTNGELFF.

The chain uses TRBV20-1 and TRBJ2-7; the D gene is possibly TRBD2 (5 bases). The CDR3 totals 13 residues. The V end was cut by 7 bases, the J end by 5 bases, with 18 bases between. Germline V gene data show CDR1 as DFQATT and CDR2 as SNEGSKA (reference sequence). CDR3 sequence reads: CSVTSVITHEQYF. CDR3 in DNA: TGCAGTGTTACTAGTGTAATCACCCACGAGCAGTACTTC.

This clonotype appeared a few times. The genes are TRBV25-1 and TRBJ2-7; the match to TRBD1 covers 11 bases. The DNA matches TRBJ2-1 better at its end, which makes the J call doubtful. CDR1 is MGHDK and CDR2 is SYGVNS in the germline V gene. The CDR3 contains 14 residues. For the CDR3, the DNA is TGTGCCAGCAGTGAGGACAGGGGGCGACTTGAGCAGTTCTTC. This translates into CASSEDRGRLEQFF.

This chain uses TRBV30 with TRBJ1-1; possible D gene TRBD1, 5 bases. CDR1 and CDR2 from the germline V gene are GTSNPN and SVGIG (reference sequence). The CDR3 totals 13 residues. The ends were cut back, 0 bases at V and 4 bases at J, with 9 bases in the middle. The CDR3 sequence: CAWSVPRATEAFF. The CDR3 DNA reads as TGTGCCTGGAGTGTGCCCAGGGCCACTGAAGCTTTCTTT.

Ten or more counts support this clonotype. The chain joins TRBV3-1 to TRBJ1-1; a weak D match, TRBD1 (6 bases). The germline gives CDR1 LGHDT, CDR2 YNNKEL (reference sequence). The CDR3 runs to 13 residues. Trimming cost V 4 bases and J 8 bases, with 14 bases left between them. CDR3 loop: CASSPANQGEAFF. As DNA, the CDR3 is TGTGCCAGCAGCCCGGCCAATCAGGGGGAAGCTTTCTTT.

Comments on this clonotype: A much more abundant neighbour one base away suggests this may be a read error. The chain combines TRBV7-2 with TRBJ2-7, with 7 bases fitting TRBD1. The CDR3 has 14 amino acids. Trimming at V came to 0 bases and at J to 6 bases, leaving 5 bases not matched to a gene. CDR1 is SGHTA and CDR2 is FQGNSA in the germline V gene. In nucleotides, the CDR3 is TGTGCCAGCAGCTTAGCGGTCAGGGGGAGCGAGCAGTACTTC. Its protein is CASSLAVRGSEQYF.

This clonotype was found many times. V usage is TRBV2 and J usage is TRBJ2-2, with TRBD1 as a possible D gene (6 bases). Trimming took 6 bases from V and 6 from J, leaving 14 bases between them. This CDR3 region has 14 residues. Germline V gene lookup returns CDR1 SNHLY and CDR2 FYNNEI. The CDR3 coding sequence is TGTGCCAGCAGCGAAACAGGGTATCCCGGGGAGCTGTTTTTT. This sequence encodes CASSETGYPGELFF.

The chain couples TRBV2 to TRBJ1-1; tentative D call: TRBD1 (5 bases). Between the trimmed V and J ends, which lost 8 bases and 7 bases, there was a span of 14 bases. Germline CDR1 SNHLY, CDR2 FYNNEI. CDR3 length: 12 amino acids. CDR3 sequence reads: CASGGGTREAFF. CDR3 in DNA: TGTGCCAGCGGAGGAGGGACGCGTGAAGCTTTCTTT.

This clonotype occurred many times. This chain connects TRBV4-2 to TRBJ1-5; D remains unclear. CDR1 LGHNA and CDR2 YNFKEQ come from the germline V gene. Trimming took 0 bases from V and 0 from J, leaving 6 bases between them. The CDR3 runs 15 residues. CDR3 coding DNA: TGTGCCAGCAGCCAAGATAGGGATAGCAATCAGCCCCAGCATTTT. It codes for CASSQDRDSNQPQHF.

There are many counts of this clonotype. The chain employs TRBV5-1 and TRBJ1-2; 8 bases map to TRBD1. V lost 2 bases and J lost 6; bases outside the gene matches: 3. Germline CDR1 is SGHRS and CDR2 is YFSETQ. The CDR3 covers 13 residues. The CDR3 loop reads CASSFQGANGYTF. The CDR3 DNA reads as TGCGCCAGCAGCTTCCAGGGGGCTAATGGCTACACCTTC.

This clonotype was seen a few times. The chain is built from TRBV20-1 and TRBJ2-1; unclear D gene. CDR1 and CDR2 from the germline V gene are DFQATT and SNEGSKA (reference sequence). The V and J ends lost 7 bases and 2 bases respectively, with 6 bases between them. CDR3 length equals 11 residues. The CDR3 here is CSVGAYNEQFF. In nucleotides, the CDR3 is TGCAGTGTGGGCGCCTACAATGAGCAGTTCTTC.

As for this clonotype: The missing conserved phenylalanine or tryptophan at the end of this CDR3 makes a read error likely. DNA of the CDR3: TGCGCCAGCAGCTTGGCCCGGGGGGGCACCGGGGAGCTGTTTCTT. The encoded protein is CASSLARGGTGELFL. This rearrangement joins TRBV7-2 to TRBJ2-2, with 8 bases fitting TRBD2. Germline values: CDR1 SGHTA, CDR2 FQGNSA. This CDR3 contains 15 residues.

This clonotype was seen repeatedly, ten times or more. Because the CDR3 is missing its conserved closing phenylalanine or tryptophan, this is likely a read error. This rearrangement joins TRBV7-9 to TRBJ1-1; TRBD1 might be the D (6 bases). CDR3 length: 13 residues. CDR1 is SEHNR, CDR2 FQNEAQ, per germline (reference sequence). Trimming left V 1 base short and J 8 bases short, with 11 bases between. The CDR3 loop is CASSLEVGAEAFL. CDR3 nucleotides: TGTGCCAGCAGCTTAGAGGTGGGGGCCGAAGCTTTCCTT.

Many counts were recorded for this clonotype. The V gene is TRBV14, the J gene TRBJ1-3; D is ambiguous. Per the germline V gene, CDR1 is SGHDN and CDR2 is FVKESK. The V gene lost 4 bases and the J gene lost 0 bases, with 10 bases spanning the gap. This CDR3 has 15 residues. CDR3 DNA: TGTGCCAGCAGCCTCCTTCTCAGCTCTGGAAACACCATATATTTT. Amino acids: CASSLLLSSGNTIYF.

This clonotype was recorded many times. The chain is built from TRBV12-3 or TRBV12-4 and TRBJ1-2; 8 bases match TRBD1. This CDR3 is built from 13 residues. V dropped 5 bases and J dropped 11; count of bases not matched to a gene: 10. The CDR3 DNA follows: TGTGCCAGCAGTCTTGGACAGGGTGGGAGGTACACCTTC. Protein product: CASSLGQGGRYTF.

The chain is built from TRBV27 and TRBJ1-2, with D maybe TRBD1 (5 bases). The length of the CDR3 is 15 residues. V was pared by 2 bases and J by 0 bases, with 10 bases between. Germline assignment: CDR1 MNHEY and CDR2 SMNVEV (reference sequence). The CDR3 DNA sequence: TGTGCCAGCAGTTTAACGGGGGGAGCTAACTATGGCTACACCTTC. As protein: CASSLTGGANYGYTF.

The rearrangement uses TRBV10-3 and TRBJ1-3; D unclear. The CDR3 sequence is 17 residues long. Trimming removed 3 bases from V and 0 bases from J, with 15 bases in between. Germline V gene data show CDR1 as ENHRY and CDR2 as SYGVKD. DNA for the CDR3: TGTGCCATCAGTGATTCGCCACATCTCGGCTCTGGAAACACCATATATTTT. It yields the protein CAISDSPHLGSGNTIYF.

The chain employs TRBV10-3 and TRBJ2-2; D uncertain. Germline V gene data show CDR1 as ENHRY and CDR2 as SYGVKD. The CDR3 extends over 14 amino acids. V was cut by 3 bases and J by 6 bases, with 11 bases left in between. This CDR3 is CAISEILGAGELFF. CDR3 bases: TGTGCCATCAGTGAAATTTTGGGTGCCGGGGAGCTGTTTTTT.

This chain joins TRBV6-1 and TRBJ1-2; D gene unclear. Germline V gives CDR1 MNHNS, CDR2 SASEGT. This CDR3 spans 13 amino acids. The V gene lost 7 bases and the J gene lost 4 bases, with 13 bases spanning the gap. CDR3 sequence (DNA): TGTGCCAGCACGACTCAGGAAGGCTATGGCTACACCTTC. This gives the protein CASTTQEGYGYTF.

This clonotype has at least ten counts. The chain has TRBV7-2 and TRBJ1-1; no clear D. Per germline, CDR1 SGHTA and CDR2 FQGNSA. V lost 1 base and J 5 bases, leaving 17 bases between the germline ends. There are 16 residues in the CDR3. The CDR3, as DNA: TGTGCCAGCAGCTTAGGTGACCCGGCGGTTCAAACTGAAGCTTTCTTT. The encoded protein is CASSLGDPAVQTEAFF.

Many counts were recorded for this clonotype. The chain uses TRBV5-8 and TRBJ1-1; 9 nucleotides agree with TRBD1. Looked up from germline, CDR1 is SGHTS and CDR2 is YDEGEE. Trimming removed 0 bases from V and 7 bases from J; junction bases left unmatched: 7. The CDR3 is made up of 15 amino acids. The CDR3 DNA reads TGTGCCAGCAGCTTGGGCAGGGCGGGACAGGGTGAAGCTTTCTTT. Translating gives CASSLGRAGQGEAFF.

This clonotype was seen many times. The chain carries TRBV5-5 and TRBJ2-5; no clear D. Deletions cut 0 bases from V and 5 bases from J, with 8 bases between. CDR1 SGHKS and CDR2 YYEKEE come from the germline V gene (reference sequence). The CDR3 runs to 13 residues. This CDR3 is CASSLVRRETQYF. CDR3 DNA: TGTGCCAGCAGCTTGGTTAGGCGGGAGACCCAGTACTTC.

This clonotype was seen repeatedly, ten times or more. Written as DNA, the CDR3 is TGTGCCAGCAGCCCAGACCCCGGGACAGTCCGTACCGGGGAGCTGTTTTTT. It translates to CASSPDPGTVRTGELFF. This rearrangement joins TRBV7-2 to TRBJ2-2, with 7 bases lining up with TRBD1. Germline V gene data show CDR1 as SGHTA and CDR2 as FQGNSA. J was trimmed by 5 bases and V by 5 bases; bases with no gene match: 14. The CDR3 totals 17 residues.

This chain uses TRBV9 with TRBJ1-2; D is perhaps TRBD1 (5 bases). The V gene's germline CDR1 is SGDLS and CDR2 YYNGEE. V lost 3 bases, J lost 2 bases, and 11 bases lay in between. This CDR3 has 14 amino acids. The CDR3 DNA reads TGTGCCAGCAGCGACTCCACAGGCAACTATGGCTACACCTTC. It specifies CASSDSTGNYGYTF.

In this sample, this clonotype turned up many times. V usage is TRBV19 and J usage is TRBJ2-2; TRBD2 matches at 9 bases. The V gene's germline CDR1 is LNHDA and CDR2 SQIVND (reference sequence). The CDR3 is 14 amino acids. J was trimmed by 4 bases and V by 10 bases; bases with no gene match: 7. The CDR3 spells CATTGLAVTGELFF. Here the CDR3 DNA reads TGTGCCACGACGGGACTAGCCGTCACCGGGGAGCTGTTTTTT.